This is a list of T cell receptor beta chains from one sample in a study of cytomegalovirus exposure and HLA in healthy donors. The table came from immunoSEQ multiplex PCR; TCRdb's copy has only in-frame clones and leaves some out. This table holds 140,000 to 150,000 clones, 9.4% found once. Material: PBMCs. The origin of the receptors is a male donor in good health and CMV-seronegative. Both conserved end residues are part of each CDR3. The D gene is left open where the match is weak. Expanded clones are given a class, and other clones once, few, many or no size at all.

d_gene	v_gene	j_gene	abundance	CDR3aa	CDR3nt
NA	TRBV7-8	TRBJ1-1	NA	CASSLSSGGYTEAFF	TGTGCCAGCAGCTTAAGCTCCGGGGGTTACACTGAAGCTTTCTTT
NA	TRBV6-1	TRBJ2-2	NA	CASSEVGAGELFF	TGTGCCAGCAGTGAAGTTGGGGCGGGGGAGCTGTTTTTT
NA	TRBV4-1	TRBJ2-5	NA	CASSQDLEETQYF	TGCGCCAGCAGCCAAGATCTGGAGGAGACCCAGTACTTC
NA	TRBV6-1	TRBJ2-3	few	CASSPPTGYTDTQYF	TGTGCCAGCAGTCCACCGACAGGCTACACAGATACGCAGTATTTT
NA	TRBV5-6	TRBJ2-7	few	CASSLGGGGEQYF	TGTGCCAGCAGCTTGGGAGGAGGAGGCGAGCAGTACTTC
NA	TRBV4-3	TRBJ1-2	NA	CASSQDKGAVDGYTF	TGCGCCAGCAGCCAAGATAAGGGAGCCGTGGATGGCTACACCTTC
TRBD1	TRBV19	TRBJ1-1	few	CASSDRTGGIPEAFF	TGTGCCAGTAGTGACAGGACAGGGGGGATTCCTGAAGCTTTCTTT
NA	TRBV11-2	TRBJ1-6	NA	CASSLEPGPPLHF	TGTGCCAGCAGCTTAGAACCAGGGCCACCCCTCCACTTT
TRBD1	TRBV4-2	TRBJ2-5	few	CASSLSTGKPETQYF	TGTGCCAGCAGCCTTTCGACAGGGAAACCGGAGACCCAGTACTTC
NA	TRBV10-3	TRBJ2-3	NA	CAISSPGSSSTDTQYF	TGTGCCATCAGTTCCCCCGGTAGTAGTAGCACAGATACGCAGTATTTT
TRBD1	TRBV7-3	TRBJ1-4	NA	CASSLTAGGAQKLFF	TGTGCCAGCAGCTTAACGGCAGGGGGTGCGCAAAAACTGTTTTTT
TRBD2	TRBV5-4	TRBJ2-1	few	CASSSSGGSYNEQFF	TGTGCCAGCAGCAGTAGCGGGGGCTCCTACAATGAGCAGTTCTTC
NA	TRBV10-3	TRBJ1-1	NA	CAISGHRSFPNTEAFF	TGTGCCATCAGTGGACACCGATCATTTCCGAACACTGAAGCTTTCTTT
TRBD2	TRBV4-2	TRBJ2-3	few	CASSQETGGSDTQYF	TGTGCCAGCAGCCAAGAAACGGGGGGTTCAGATACGCAGTATTTT
NA	TRBV7-9	TRBJ1-1	NA	CASTPPRMNTEAFF	TGTGCCAGCACCCCCCCGAGAATGAACACTGAAGCTTTCTTT
TRBD2	TRBV28	TRBJ2-4	few	CASRPSGSGGYFIGAKNIQYF	TGTGCCAGCAGACCTTCGGGTAGCGGGGGGTATTTCATCGGGGCCAAAAACATTCAGTACTTC
NA	TRBV7-3	TRBJ2-1	NA	CASSFLGGAVNEQFF	TGTGCCAGCAGCTTTCTTGGGGGGGCCGTCAATGAGCAGTTCTTC
NA	TRBV7-9	TRBJ2-5	few	CASTGEPVRETQYF	TGTGCCAGCACCGGGGAACCGGTTCGAGAGACCCAGTACTTC
TRBD2	TRBV19	TRBJ2-7	NA	CASRGLAGGYYEQYF	TGTGCCAGTAGGGGACTAGCGGGGGGTTACTACGAGCAGTACTTC
NA	TRBV14	TRBJ2-2	few	CASSQQANTGELFF	TGTGCCAGCAGCCAACAGGCGAACACCGGGGAGCTGTTTTTT
TRBD2	TRBV6-1	TRBJ2-1	NA	CASSDLRGGYNEQFF	TGTGCCAGCAGTGACCTACGGGGGGGCTACAATGAGCAGTTCTTC
TRBD1	TRBV28	TRBJ2-1	few	CASSFGQGHFYEQFF	TGTGCCAGCAGTTTCGGACAGGGTCATTTCTATGAGCAGTTCTTC
TRBD1	TRBV5-4	TRBJ1-1	NA	CASSSGDRVVTEAFF	TGTGCCAGCAGCTCGGGGGACAGGGTGGTTACTGAAGCTTTCTTT
TRBD1	TRBV19	TRBJ1-5	NA	CASSARTGNSNQPQHF	TGTGCCAGTAGTGCCCGGACAGGGAATAGCAATCAGCCCCAGCATTTT
NA	TRBV4-2	TRBJ1-5	NA	CASSQDGSSNQPQHF	TGTGCCAGCAGCCAAGATGGTAGTAGCAATCAGCCCCAGCATTTT
NA	TRBV27	TRBJ1-1	NA	CASSRYGIISTEAFF	TGTGCCAGCAGTCGATACGGGATAATTTCGACTGAAGCTTTCTTT
NA	TRBV30	TRBJ1-5	NA	CAWSGINQPQHF	TGTGCCTGGTCGGGGATAAATCAGCCCCAGCATTTT
TRBD2	TRBV18	TRBJ2-6	NA	CASSPNGLAGGANVLTF	TGTGCCAGCTCACCCAACGGACTAGCTGGCGGGGCCAACGTCCTGACTTTC
NA	TRBV5-1	TRBJ2-2	NA	CASSLVVVLEAGELFF	TGCGCCAGCAGCTTGGTCGTGGTACTCGAGGCCGGGGAGCTGTTTTTT
NA	TRBV19	TRBJ2-1	NA	CASSLAPGIYNEQFF	TGTGCCAGTAGTTTGGCGCCAGGGATCTACAATGAGCAGTTCTTC
NA	TRBV6-5	TRBJ2-7	NA	CASSYSMGGYEQYF	TGTGCCAGCAGTTACTCGATGGGAGGCTACGAGCAGTACTTC
NA	TRBV27	TRBJ2-3	few	CASSLSAGTDTQYF	TGTGCCAGCAGTTTATCCGCGGGCACAGATACGCAGTATTTT
NA	TRBV29-1	TRBJ2-2	few	CSVEKGGPGELFF	TGCAGCGTTGAGAAGGGGGGGCCCGGGGAGCTGTTTTTT
NA	TRBV6-1	TRBJ2-1	NA	CASSVPGRSYNEQFF	TGTGCCAGCAGTGTCCCCGGGAGATCCTACAATGAGCAGTTCTTC
TRBD2	TRBV6-5	TRBJ2-2	NA	CASGTSGGPAGELFF	TGTGCCAGCGGGACTAGCGGGGGGCCCGCGGGGGAGCTGTTTTTT
TRBD2	TRBV30	TRBJ2-1	few	CAWSVQRGGQFF	TGTGCCTGGAGTGTACAGCGGGGGGGGCAGTTCTTC
NA	TRBV4-1	TRBJ2-7	NA	CASSSPGQTYEQYF	TGCGCCAGCAGCTCGCCGGGACAAACCTACGAGCAGTACTTC
NA	TRBV28	TRBJ1-1	few	CASSLLAQNTEAFF	TGTGCCAGCAGTTTATTGGCACAGAACACTGAAGCTTTCTTT
NA	TRBV11-3	TRBJ2-1	few	CASSLFREVNEQFF	TGTGCCAGCAGCTTATTTAGGGAGGTCAATGAGCAGTTCTTC
TRBD1	TRBV7-3	TRBJ1-5	few	CASSSRGQGLESGNQPQHF	TGTGCCAGCAGCTCAAGGGGGCAGGGGCTTGAAAGTGGCAATCAGCCCCAGCATTTT
TRBD1	TRBV18	TRBJ2-1	NA	CASSPGQGIVNEQFF	TGTGCCAGCTCACCGGGACAGGGGATTGTCAATGAGCAGTTCTTC
TRBD1	TRBV6-5	TRBJ2-1	NA	CASNDRVSYNEQFF	TGTGCCAGTAATGACAGGGTCTCCTACAATGAGCAGTTCTTC
TRBD1	TRBV11-3	TRBJ1-2	few	CASSSPQGQGRVGYTF	TGTGCCAGCAGCTCCCCCCAGGGACAGGGGAGGGTTGGCTACACCTTC
NA	TRBV29-1	TRBJ1-2	NA	CSVEDLGPGYTF	TGCAGCGTTGAAGATCTGGGCCCTGGCTACACCTTC
NA	TRBV6-6	TRBJ1-4	few	CASSYERGNEKLFF	TGTGCCAGCAGCTACGAAAGAGGGAACGAAAAACTGTTTTTT
TRBD1	TRBV6-5	TRBJ1-1	NA	CASSRQGTSEAFF	TGTGCCAGCAGTCGACAGGGAACTTCTGAAGCTTTCTTT
NA	TRBV29-1	TRBJ1-2	NA	CSVDKDRNYGYTF	TGCAGCGTTGACAAGGACAGAAACTATGGCTACACCTTC
NA	TRBV30	TRBJ2-2	few	CAWRGGGTGELFF	TGTGCCTGGAGAGGGGGGGGTACCGGGGAGCTGTTTTTT
TRBD1	TRBV5-4	TRBJ1-3	few	CASSFSGGGNTIYF	TGTGCCAGCAGCTTTTCAGGGGGCGGAAACACCATATATTTT
TRBD2	TRBV7-3	TRBJ2-5	NA	CASSFGGGETQYF	TGTGCCAGCAGCTTCGGCGGGGGAGAGACCCAGTACTTC
NA	TRBV9	TRBJ1-5	NA	CASSVDPGSNQPQHF	TGTGCCAGCAGCGTAGACCCAGGAAGCAATCAGCCCCAGCATTTT
NA	TRBV7-8	TRBJ2-1	NA	CASSAVPWESSYNEQFF	TGTGCCAGCAGCGCCGTCCCATGGGAGAGCTCCTACAATGAGCAGTTCTTC
NA	TRBV7-2	TRBJ2-7	NA	CASSYGQFEQYF	TGTGCCAGCAGCTACGGACAGTTCGAGCAGTACTTC
TRBD1	TRBV7-8	TRBJ1-5	few	CASSLRQTGGRDQAQHF	TGTGCCAGCAGCTTAAGGCAGACAGGGGGCCGGGATCAGGCCCAGCATTTT
TRBD1	TRBV5-1	TRBJ2-1	few	CASSFGQGGSNEQFF	TGCGCCAGCAGCTTCGGACAGGGCGGGTCGAATGAGCAGTTCTTC
TRBD1	TRBV29-1	TRBJ2-5	few	CSVGTGVVETQYF	TGCAGCGTTGGGACAGGGGTAGTAGAGACCCAGTACTTC
NA	TRBV5-1	TRBJ2-1	NA	CASSLPANEQFF	TGCGCCAGCAGCTTGCCAGCGAATGAGCAGTTCTTC
TRBD1	TRBV7-9	TRBJ2-2	NA	CASSRDSYTGELFF	TGTGCCAGCAGCCGGGACAGTTACACCGGGGAGCTGTTTTTT
NA	TRBV27	TRBJ2-5	few	CASSTSGTPQETQYF	TGTGCCAGCAGTACGTCCGGGACTCCCCAAGAGACCCAGTACTTC